Below are 21 T cell receptor beta chains sequenced from a single sample in a study of shared clonotypes between healthy human individuals. Repertoires were generated with immunoSEQ multiplex PCR, while TCRdb's copy carries only in-frame clones and drops some. Of approximately 810,000 clones listed, over 90% are singletons. Terminally differentiated effector memory CD45RA+ cells were excluded by CCR7 positive selection of CD45RO-negative cells. Sequencing was performed on naive CD8+ T cells sorted from blood. These receptors all come from a man aged 25-45 years in good health.

As for this clone: Other DNA sequences from this sample encode an identical CDR3 as well. CDR3 nucleotides: TGTGCCAGCAGTCCTCTAGCGGGAGCCACAGATACGCAGTATTTT. Translation: CASSPLAGATDTQYF. The chain carries TRBV27 and TRBJ2-3, with 10 bases identical to TRBD2. Germline loops: CDR1 MNHEY, CDR2 SMNVEV (reference sequence). Trimming cost V 5 bases and J 2 bases; bases outside gene matches: 4. The CDR3 sequence is 15 residues long.

The chain is built from TRBV15 and TRBJ2-7, with 13 bases aligning to TRBD2. After removal of 3 bases from V and 3 bases from J, the junction contained 5 bases not matched to a gene. The CDR3 extends over 16 amino acids. The V gene's germline CDR1 is LNHNV and CDR2 YYDKDF (reference sequence). CDR3 DNA sequence: TGTGCCACCAGCAGGAGGGGACTAGCGGGATACTACGAGCAGTACTTC. It encodes CATSRRGLAGYYEQYF.

The chain joins TRBV5-1 to TRBJ2-6; D perhaps matches TRBD1 (6 bases). V was cut by 4 bases and J by 0 bases, with 11 bases left in between. There are 16 residues in the CDR3. Germline values: CDR1 SGHRS, CDR2 YFSETQ. CDR3 sequence (DNA): TGCGCCAGCAGCCAGGACAGTAACTCTGGGGCCAACGTCCTGACTTTC. Amino acid sequence: CASSQDSNSGANVLTF.

V is TRBV14 and J is TRBJ2-7; D gene ambiguous. V was shortened by 2 bases and J by 2 bases, with 16 bases between the two germline ends. The length of the CDR3 is 16 residues. In germline, CDR1 is SGHDN, CDR2 FVKESK. CDR3: CASSQLQRTEAYEQYF. The CDR3, as DNA: TGTGCCAGCAGCCAACTGCAGAGGACGGAAGCCTACGAGCAGTACTTC.

The V and J genes are TRBV29-1 and TRBJ1-1; D unresolved. The CDR3 covers 12 residues. V was clipped by 4 bases and J by 1 base, with 7 bases between them. Germline lookup yields CDR1 SQVTM and CDR2 ANQGSEA. The CDR3 DNA sequence: TGCAGCGTTGTCCCGCCGAACACTGAAGCTTTCTTT. Its translation: CSVVPPNTEAFF. The whole variable domain, filled in from reference TRBV29-1 and TRBJ1-1, reads SAVISQKPSRDICQRGTSLTIQCQVDSQVTMMFWYRQQPGQSLTLIATANQGSEATYESGFVIDKFPISRPNLTFSTLTVSNMSPEDSSIYLCSVVPPNTEAFFGQGTRLTVV.

The V gene is TRBV28, the J gene TRBJ1-1, with 7 bases lining up with TRBD1. From germline, CDR1 is MDHEN and CDR2 SYDVKM. This CDR3 has 16 residues. J gave up 0 bases and V 6 bases, and 10 bases lay outside the gene matches. The CDR3 bases are TGTGCCAGCAGCACCACGCGACAGGGATTGAACACTGAAGCTTTCTTT. Its protein is CASSTTRQGLNTEAFF.

The gene calls are TRBV7-6 and TRBJ2-3; TRBD1 aligns across 8 bases. V trimming: 3 bases; J trimming: 6 bases; junction bases outside the gene matches: 11. The CDR3 consists of 16 residues. CDR1 is SGHVS and CDR2 is FNYEAQ in the germline V gene. The CDR3 nucleotides read TGTGCCAGCAGCTTCATAGGACAGGGCCGGGGCGATACGCAGTATTTT. As protein: CASSFIGQGRGDTQYF.

Worth noting for this clone: Other DNA sequences from this sample encode an identical CDR3 as well. The J gene is TRBJ2-7, the V gene TRBV4-1; 10 positions agree with TRBD2. Trimming at V came to 1 base and at J to 3 bases, leaving 3 bases not matched to a gene. Germline V gene lookup returns CDR1 MGHRA and CDR2 YSYEKL. The CDR3 consists of 15 residues. This CDR3 is CASSQVAGGYYEQYF. CDR3 nucleotide sequence: TGCGCCAGCAGCCAAGTAGCGGGAGGCTACTACGAGCAGTACTTC.

The CDR3 loop is CSVDGGHLGANTEAFF. The CDR3 DNA sequence: TGCAGCGTTGATGGAGGGCACCTAGGGGCGAACACTGAAGCTTTCTTT. This chain uses TRBV29-1 with TRBJ1-1; tentatively, D is TRBD1 (5 bases). Germline CDR1 and CDR2: SQVTM and ANQGSEA. V was cut by 3 bases and J by 1 base, with 18 bases left in between. This CDR3 spans 16 amino acids. Variable domain in full (rest from reference TRBV29-1 and TRBJ1-1): SAVISQKPSRDICQRGTSLTIQCQVDSQVTMMFWYRQQPGQSLTLIATANQGSEATYESGFVIDKFPISRPNLTFSTLTVSNMSPEDSSIYLCSVDGGHLGANTEAFFGQGTRLTVV.

V and J are TRBV27 and TRBJ2-3; TRBD2 aligns across 13 bases. CDR1 is MNHEY, CDR2 SMNVEV, per germline (reference sequence). With 4 bases clipped from V and 2 bases from J, the junction kept 3 bases outside the gene matches. The length of the CDR3 is 16 residues. CDR3 in DNA: TGTGCCAGCAGTTCTGGACTAGCGGGGGCCACAGATACGCAGTATTTT. It translates to CASSSGLAGATDTQYF.

As concerns this clone: The sample contains more than one DNA sequence encoding this CDR3. The J gene is TRBJ1-1, the V gene TRBV6-5; D remains unclear. Germline CDR1 and CDR2: MNHEY and SVGAGI. The CDR3 contains 11 residues. V lost 6 bases, J lost 6 bases, and 8 bases lay in between. The CDR3 is CASRVGSEAFF. The CDR3 DNA reads as TGTGCCAGCAGGGTTGGGTCTGAAGCTTTCTTT.

The V and J genes are TRBV10-3 and TRBJ2-1, with D possibly TRBD1 on 6 matching bases. Germline assignment: CDR1 ENHRY and CDR2 SYGVKD. V was cut by 0 bases and J by 7 bases, with 25 bases left in between. The length of the CDR3 is 19 residues. The CDR3 here is CAISESILGKGVIMNEQFF. The CDR3 nucleotides are TGTGCCATCAGTGAGTCGATCTTAGGGAAGGGGGTCATTATGAATGAGCAGTTCTTC.

The V and J genes are TRBV5-5 and TRBJ1-5; tentatively, D is TRBD1 (5 bases). Germline V lookup: CDR1 SGHKS, CDR2 YYEKEE (reference sequence). This CDR3 contains 15 residues. V was shortened by 1 base and J by 0 bases, with 8 bases between the two germline ends. In DNA, the CDR3 is TGTGCCAGCAGCTTGTGGGGCCGTAGCAATCAGCCCCAGCATTTT. Amino acids: CASSLWGRSNQPQHF.

This clone came up once. This rearrangement joins TRBV6-1 to TRBJ2-4, with D unresolved. Trimming took 2 bases from V and 0 from J, leaving 14 bases between them. The CDR3 totals 17 residues. CDR1 is MNHNS and CDR2 is SASEGT in the germline V gene. CDR3 region: CASSEKLKDLAKNIQYF. CDR3 DNA sequence: TGTGCCAGCAGTGAAAAGTTAAAAGACTTAGCCAAAAACATTCAGTACTTC.

CDR3 coding DNA: TGTGCCAGCAGCGTATCGGCGGGTACGAACACCGGGGAGCTGTTTTTT. Translated: CASSVSAGTNTGELFF. The chain employs TRBV9 and TRBJ2-2, with a tentative D call TRBD2 (5 bases). Trimming stripped 1 base from V and 0 bases from J, with 10 bases between. Germline V lookup: CDR1 SGDLS, CDR2 YYNGEE. The CDR3 has 16 residues.

The chain couples TRBV27 to TRBJ2-7; possible D gene TRBD1, 6 bases. Germline loops: CDR1 MNHEY, CDR2 SMNVEV (reference sequence). The length of the CDR3 is 16 residues. V dropped 5 bases and J dropped 2 bases, with 19 bases sitting between them. The CDR3 bases are TGTGCCAGCAGTCGAGGTGGGGGCTTGGGGGCCTACGAGCAGTACTTC. This translates into CASSRGGGLGAYEQYF.

The sample holds one count of this clone. The chain joins TRBV7-2 to TRBJ2-7; the D gene is possibly TRBD1 (6 bases). The CDR3 is made up of 18 amino acids. Germline V gene data show CDR1 as SGHTA and CDR2 as FQGNSA. Trimming cost V 4 bases and J 1 base, with 23 bases left between them. Here the CDR3 reads CASSSRGSAAFVSYEQYF. DNA of the CDR3: TGTGCCAGCAGCTCCAGGGGCTCTGCGGCGTTTGTTTCCTACGAGCAGTACTTC.

The chain combines TRBV7-9 with TRBJ2-5, with D possibly being TRBD2 (5 bases). With 5 bases removed from V and 6 bases from J, the gap between germline ends came to 25 bases. The germline V gene has CDR1 SEHNR and CDR2 FQNEAQ (reference sequence). This CDR3 contains 17 residues. In nucleotides, the CDR3 is TGTGCCAGCAGCAGAGGTACTGCGGGCCATTCCGGGAAGACCCAGTACTTC. Translation: CASSRGTAGHSGKTQYF.

The genes are TRBV7-8 and TRBJ2-1, with 10 nucleotides matching TRBD1. Germline-derived CDR1 and CDR2 are SGHVS and FQNEAQ. This CDR3 is built from 14 residues. V shed 5 bases and J 4 bases; nucleotides not matched to a gene: 2. The CDR3 loop is CASSQDRGYNEQFF. The CDR3 DNA sequence: TGTGCCAGCAGCCAGGACAGGGGGTACAATGAGCAGTTCTTC.

J is TRBJ2-1 and V is TRBV7-2; 11 nucleotides align to TRBD2. This CDR3 has 20 amino acids. Germline loops: CDR1 SGHTA, CDR2 FQGNSA. The V and J ends lost 0 bases and 0 bases, in that order; junction bases with no gene match: 10. The CDR3: CASSLARLRLAGPSYNEQFF. In nucleotides, the CDR3 is TGTGCCAGCAGCTTAGCCCGCTTGAGACTAGCGGGGCCCTCCTACAATGAGCAGTTCTTC. The variable domain in full, completed from reference TRBV7-2 and TRBJ2-1, reads GAGVSQSPSNKVTEKGKDVELRCDPISGHTALYWYRQSLGQGLEFLIYFQGNSAPDKSGLPSDRFSAERTGGSVSTLTIQRTQQEDSAVYLCASSLARLRLAGPSYNEQFFGPGTRLTVL.

The V and J genes are TRBV5-1 and TRBJ1-2; D perhaps matches TRBD1 (5 bases). V was cut by 0 bases and J by 6 bases, with 18 bases left in between. The germline V gene encodes CDR1 SGHRS and CDR2 YFSETQ. The CDR3 covers 16 residues. The CDR3 DNA is TGCGCCAGCAGCTTGGGTTCGGACACCCCATCAGATGGCTACACCTTC. Amino acid sequence: CASSLGSDTPSDGYTF.